The text below deals with one TCR beta chain. Some clones are missing from TCRdb's copy, which holds only in-frame ones; the method was immunoSEQ multiplex PCR. The table lists over 60,000 clones, 70% to 90% of them singletons. V was pared by 0 bases and J by 8 bases, with 10 bases between. The CDR3 is made up of 14 amino acids. Germline CDR1 MNHEY, CDR2 SVGAGI. This entry is derived from a study of control samples from healthy donors and cancer patients. The sample comprised PBMCs. This sequence was found in a woman aged 55-75 years with head and neck cancer. This sequence joins TRBV6-5 and TRBJ1-4; D remains ambiguous. CDR3 in amino acids: CASSYSNSLEKLFF. CDR3 bases: TGTGCCAGCAGTTACTCCAACAGCCTGGAAAAACTGTTTTTT.